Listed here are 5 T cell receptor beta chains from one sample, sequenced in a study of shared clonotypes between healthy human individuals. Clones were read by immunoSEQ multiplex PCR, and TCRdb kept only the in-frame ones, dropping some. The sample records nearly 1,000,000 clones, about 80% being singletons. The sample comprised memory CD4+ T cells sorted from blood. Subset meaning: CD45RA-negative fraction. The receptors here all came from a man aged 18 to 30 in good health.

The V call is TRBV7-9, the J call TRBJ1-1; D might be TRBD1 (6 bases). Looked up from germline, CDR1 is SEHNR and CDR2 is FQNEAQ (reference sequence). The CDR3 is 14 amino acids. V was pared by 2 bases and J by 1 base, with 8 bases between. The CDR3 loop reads CASSLLQGNTEAFF. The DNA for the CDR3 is TGTGCCAGCAGCTTACTACAGGGGAACACTGAAGCTTTCTTT. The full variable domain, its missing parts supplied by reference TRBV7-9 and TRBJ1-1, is DTGVSQNPRHKITKRGQNVTFRCDPISEHNRLYWYRQTLGQGPEFLTYFQNEAQLEKSRLLSDRFSAERPKGSFSTLEIQRTEQGDSAMYLCASSLLQGNTEAFFGQGTRLTVV.

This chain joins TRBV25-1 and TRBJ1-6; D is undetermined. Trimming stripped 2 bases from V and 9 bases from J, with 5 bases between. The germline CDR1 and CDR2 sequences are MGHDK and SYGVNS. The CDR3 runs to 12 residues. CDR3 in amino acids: CASSEISSPLHF. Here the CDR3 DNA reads TGTGCCAGCAGTGAAATAAGTTCACCCCTCCACTTT.

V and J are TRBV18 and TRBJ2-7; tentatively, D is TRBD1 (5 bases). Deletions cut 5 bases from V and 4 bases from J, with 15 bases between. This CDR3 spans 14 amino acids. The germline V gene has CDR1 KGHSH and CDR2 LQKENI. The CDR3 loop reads CASSSRQIQYEQYF. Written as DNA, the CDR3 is TGTGCCAGCTCATCCCGACAGATTCAATACGAGCAGTACTTC.

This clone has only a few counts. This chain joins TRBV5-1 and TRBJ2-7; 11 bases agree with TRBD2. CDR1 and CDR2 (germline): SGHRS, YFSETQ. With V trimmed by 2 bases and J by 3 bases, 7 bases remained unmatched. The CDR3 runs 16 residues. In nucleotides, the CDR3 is TGCGCCAGCAGCTTCTCACTAGCGGGAGACGGCTACGAGCAGTACTTC. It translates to CASSFSLAGDGYEQYF.

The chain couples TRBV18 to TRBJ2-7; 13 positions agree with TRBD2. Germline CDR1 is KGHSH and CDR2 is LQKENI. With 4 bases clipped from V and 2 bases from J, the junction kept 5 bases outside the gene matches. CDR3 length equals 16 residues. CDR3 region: CASSLSGTSGTYEQYF. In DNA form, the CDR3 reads TGTGCCAGCTCACTTTCCGGGACTAGCGGGACCTACGAGCAGTACTTC.